This T cell receptor (beta chain) was retrieved from a study of blood T cell repertoires in COVID-19. Profiled with immunoSEQ multiplex PCR; TCRdb holds only in-frame clones, not every one. The sample lists roughly 250,000 clones; roughly 91% were seen once. Germline V gives CDR1 MNHNY, CDR2 SVGAGI (reference sequence). Trimming removed 0 bases at V and 7 bases at J, with 10 bases between. This CDR3 is 14 amino acids long. This receptor was obtained from a young man with acute or convalescent COVID-19. Sequences were obtained from peripheral blood. The chain links TRBV6-6 to TRBJ1-5; weak D call: TRBD1 (6 bases). CDR3 in DNA: TGTGCCAGCAGTTACTCCAGGGGATCGCAGCCCCAGCATTTT. Protein product: CASSYSRGSQPQHF.